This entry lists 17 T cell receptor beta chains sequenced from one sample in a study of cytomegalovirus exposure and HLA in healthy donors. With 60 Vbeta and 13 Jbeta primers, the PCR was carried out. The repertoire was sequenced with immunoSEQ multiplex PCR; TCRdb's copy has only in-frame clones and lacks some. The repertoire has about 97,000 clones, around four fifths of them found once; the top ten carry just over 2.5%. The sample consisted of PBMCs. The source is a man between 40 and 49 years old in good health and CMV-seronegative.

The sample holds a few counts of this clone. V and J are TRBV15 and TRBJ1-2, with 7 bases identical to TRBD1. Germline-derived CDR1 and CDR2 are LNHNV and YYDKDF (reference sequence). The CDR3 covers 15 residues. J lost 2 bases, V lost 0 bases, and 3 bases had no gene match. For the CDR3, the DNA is TGTGCCACCAGCAGAGATTGGGGACAGAACTATGGCTACACCTTC. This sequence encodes CATSRDWGQNYGYTF. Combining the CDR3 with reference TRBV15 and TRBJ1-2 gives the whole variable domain DAMVIQNPRYQVTQFGKPVTLSCSQTLNHNVMYWYQQKSSQAPKLLFHYYDKDFNNEADTPDNFQSRRPNTSFCFLDIRSPGLGDTAMYLCATSRDWGQNYGYTFGSGTRLTVV.

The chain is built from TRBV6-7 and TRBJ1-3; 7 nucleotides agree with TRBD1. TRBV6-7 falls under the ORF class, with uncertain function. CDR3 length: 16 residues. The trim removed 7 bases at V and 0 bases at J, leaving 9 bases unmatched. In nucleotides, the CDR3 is TGTGCCAGCAACCACAGGGGTTGGGGCTCTGGAAACACCATATATTTT. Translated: CASNHRGWGSGNTIYF.

The CDR3 reads CASSSDRGQETQYF. The CDR3 DNA follows: TGTGCCAGCAGCTCCGACAGGGGGCAAGAGACCCAGTACTTC. The chain uses TRBV5-6 and TRBJ2-5, with 9 bases lining up with TRBD1. The V segment lost 3 bases and the J segment 2 bases; nucleotides outside the gene matches: 2. Germline V gives CDR1 SGHDT, CDR2 YYEEEE. The CDR3 is 14 amino acids.

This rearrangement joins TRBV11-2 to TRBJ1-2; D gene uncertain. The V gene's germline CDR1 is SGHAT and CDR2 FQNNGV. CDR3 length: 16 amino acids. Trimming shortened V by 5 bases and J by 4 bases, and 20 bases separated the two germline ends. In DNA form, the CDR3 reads TGTGCCAGCAGCCCCCCCGGGGAGCCACCGCCCTATGGCTACACCTTC. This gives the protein CASSPPGEPPPYGYTF.

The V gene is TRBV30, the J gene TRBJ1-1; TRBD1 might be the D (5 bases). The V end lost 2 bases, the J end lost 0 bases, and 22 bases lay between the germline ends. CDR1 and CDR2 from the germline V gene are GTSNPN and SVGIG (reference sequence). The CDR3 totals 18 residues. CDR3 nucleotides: TGTGCCTGGAGTCATTTGAGAGCCCGGGGGTCATTGAACACTGAAGCTTTCTTT. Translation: CAWSHLRARGSLNTEAFF.

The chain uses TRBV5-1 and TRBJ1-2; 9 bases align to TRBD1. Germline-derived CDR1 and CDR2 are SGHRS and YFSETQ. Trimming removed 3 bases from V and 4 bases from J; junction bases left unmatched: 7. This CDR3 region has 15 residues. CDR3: CASSSTGGGGYGYTF. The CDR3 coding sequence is TGCGCCAGCAGCTCTACAGGGGGCGGAGGCTATGGCTACACCTTC.

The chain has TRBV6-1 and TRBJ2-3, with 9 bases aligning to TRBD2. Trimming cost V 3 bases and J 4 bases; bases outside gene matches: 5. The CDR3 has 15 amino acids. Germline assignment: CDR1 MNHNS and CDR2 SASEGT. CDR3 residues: CASSEASGVPDTQYF. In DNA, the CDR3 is TGTGCCAGCAGTGAGGCTAGCGGGGTTCCAGATACGCAGTATTTT.

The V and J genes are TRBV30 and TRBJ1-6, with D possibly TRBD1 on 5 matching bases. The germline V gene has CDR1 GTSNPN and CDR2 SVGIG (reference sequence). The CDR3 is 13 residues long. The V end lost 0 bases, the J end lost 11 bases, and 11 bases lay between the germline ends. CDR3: CAWSVRGRTPLHF. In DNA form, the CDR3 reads TGTGCCTGGAGTGTGCGGGGACGAACACCCCTCCACTTT.

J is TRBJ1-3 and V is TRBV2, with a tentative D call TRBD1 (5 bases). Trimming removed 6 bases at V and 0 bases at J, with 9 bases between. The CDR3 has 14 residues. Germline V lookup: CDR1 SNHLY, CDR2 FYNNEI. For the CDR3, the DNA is TGTGCCAGCAGCGTGACAGCCTCTGGAAACACCATATATTTT. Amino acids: CASSVTASGNTIYF.

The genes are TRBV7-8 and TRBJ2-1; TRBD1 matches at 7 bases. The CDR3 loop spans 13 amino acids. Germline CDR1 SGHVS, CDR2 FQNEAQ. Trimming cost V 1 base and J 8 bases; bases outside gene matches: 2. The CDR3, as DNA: TGTGCCAGCAGCTTAGACAGGGGCCATGAGCAGTTCTTC. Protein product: CASSLDRGHEQFF. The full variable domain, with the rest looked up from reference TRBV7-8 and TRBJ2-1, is GAGVSQSPRYKVAKRGQDVALRCDPISGHVSLFWYQQALGQGPEFLTYFQNEAQLDKSGLPSDRFFAERPEGSVSTLKIQRTQQEDSAVYLCASSLDRGHEQFFGPGTRLTVL.

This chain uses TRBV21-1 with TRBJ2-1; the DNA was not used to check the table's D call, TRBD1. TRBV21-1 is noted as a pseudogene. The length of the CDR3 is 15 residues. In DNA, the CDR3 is TGTGCCAGCAGCAGCCGGGACAGGTACTTCAATGAGCAGTTCTTC. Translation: CASSSRDRYFNEQFF.

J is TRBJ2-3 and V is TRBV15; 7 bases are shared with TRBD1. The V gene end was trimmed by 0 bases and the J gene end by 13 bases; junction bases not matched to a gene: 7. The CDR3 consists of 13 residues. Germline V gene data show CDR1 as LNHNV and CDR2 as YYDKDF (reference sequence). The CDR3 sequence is CATSRDPRGQEYF. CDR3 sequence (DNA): TGTGCCACCAGCAGAGATCCGAGGGGGCAAGAGTATTTT.

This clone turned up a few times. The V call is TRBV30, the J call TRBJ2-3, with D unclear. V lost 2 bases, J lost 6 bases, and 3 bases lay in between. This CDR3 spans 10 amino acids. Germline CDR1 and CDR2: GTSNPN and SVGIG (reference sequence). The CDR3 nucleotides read TGTGCCTGGAGTCGGGATACGCAGTATTTT. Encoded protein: CAWSRDTQYF.

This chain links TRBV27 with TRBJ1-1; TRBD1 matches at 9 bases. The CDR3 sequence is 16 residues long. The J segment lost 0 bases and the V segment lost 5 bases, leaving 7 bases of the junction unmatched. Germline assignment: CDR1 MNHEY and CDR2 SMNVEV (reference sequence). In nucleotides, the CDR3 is TGTGCCAGCAGTCGACAGGGGGGGGTGGTGAACACTGAAGCTTTCTTT. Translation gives CASSRQGGVVNTEAFF.

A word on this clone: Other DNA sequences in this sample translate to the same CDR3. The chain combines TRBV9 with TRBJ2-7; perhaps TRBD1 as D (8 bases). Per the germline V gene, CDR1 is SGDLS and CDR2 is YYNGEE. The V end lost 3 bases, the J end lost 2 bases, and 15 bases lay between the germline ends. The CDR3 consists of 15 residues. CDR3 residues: CASSERTGTTYEQYF. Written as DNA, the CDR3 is TGTGCCAGCAGCGAGAGGACAGGGACTACCTACGAGCAGTACTTC.

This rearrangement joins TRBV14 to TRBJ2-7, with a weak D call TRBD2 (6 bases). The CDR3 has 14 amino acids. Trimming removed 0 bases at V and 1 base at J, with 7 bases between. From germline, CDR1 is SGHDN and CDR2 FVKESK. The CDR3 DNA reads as TGTGCCAGCAGCCAAGAGGCGGGGTCCTACGAGCAGTACTTC. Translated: CASSQEAGSYEQYF.

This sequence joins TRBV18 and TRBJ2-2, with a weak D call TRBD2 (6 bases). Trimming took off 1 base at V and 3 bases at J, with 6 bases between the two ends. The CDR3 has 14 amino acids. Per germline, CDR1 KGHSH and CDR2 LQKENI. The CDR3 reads CASSPRGDTGELFF. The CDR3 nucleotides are TGTGCCAGCTCACCACGGGGGGACACCGGGGAGCTGTTTTTT.